The 14 T cell receptor beta chains given below trace back to one sample, sequenced in a study of T cells after yellow fever vaccination. TCRdb reanalysed the 5' RACE reads using MiXCR and keeps one entry per CDR3 protein. The sample yields about 340,000 distinct CDR3 sequences, 8.7% seen once. Sample: PBMCs, taken on the day of the first yellow fever vaccination. These TCRs come from a man aged 18 to 29 who received the YFV17D yellow fever vaccine.

This clonotype showed up just a few times. The chain couples TRBV9 to TRBJ1-6, with no clear D. CDR3 length: 17 residues. Germline loops: CDR1 SGDLS, CDR2 YYNGEE. The germline V and J ends were trimmed by 0 bases and 0 bases, with 10 bases remaining between them. The CDR3 region has the DNA TGTGCCAGCAGCGTAGAGGCGGGTAGCTCCTATAATTCACCCCTCCACTTT. Its translation is CASSVEAGSSYNSPLHF.

This clonotype was seen ten or more times. This sequence joins TRBV21-1 and TRBJ1-1. TRBV21-1 is annotated as a pseudogene. There are 20 residues in the CDR3. CDR3 sequence: CASSGLSPWQRREMNTEAFF. In nucleotides, the CDR3 is TGTGCCAGCAGCGGTCTCAGTCCCTGGCAACGGCGCGAAATGAACACTGAAGCTTTCTTT.

This rearrangement joins TRBV5-1 to TRBJ2-1, with 7 bases aligning to TRBD2. CDR1 and CDR2 (germline): SGHRS, YFSETQ. The CDR3 runs 15 residues. V lost 0 bases to trimming and J lost 5 bases; unmatched junction nucleotides: 5. The CDR3 here is CASSLGEGWDNEQFF. The CDR3 DNA follows: TGCGCCAGCAGCTTGGGGGAGGGGTGGGACAATGAGCAGTTCTTC. The full variable domain, with the rest looked up from reference TRBV5-1 and TRBJ2-1, is KAGVTQTPRYLIKTRGQQVTLSCSPISGHRSVSWYQQTPGQGLQFLFEYFSETQRNKGNFPGRFSGRQFSNSRSEMNVSTLELGDSALYLCASSLGEGWDNEQFFGPGTRLTVL.

The V and J genes are TRBV6-2 or TRBV6-3 and TRBJ1-5; TRBD1 might be the D (6 bases). Germline loops: CDR1 MNHEY, CDR2 SVGEGT. The V gene lost 5 bases and the J gene lost 9 bases, with 23 bases spanning the gap. The CDR3 runs 16 residues. CDR3 region: CASSDIMAGGGMPQHF. CDR3 sequence (DNA): TGTGCCAGCAGTGACATAATGGCCGGAGGGGGAATGCCCCAGCATTTT.

Comments on this clonotype: A read error may be the cause here, since a much bigger clone is one base away. The conserved final phenylalanine or tryptophan is absent from the CDR3, which likely points to a read error. The chain combines TRBV28 with TRBJ2-2; no firm D call. The CDR3 sequence is 15 residues long. Trimming pared 3 bases from V and 0 bases from J, leaving 8 bases between. Germline-derived CDR1 and CDR2 are MDHEN and SYDVKM. The DNA of the CDR3 is TGTGCCAGCAGTTTTGCCAGTGCGAACACCGGGGAGCTGTTTTAT. Encoded protein: CASSFASANTGELFY.

The rearrangement links TRBV11-1 to TRBJ2-5, with 7 bases identical to TRBD1. Germline assignment: CDR1 SGHAT and CDR2 FQDESV (reference sequence). J was trimmed by 5 bases and V by 6 bases; bases with no gene match: 12. CDR3 length: 15 residues. CDR3 sequence reads: CASSPKRGQDETQYF. The CDR3 nucleotides are TGTGCCAGCAGTCCTAAGAGGGGGCAGGACGAGACCCAGTACTTC.

This rearrangement joins TRBV28 to TRBJ1-4, with D unclear. Deletions cut 1 base from V and 7 bases from J, with 10 bases between. CDR1 MDHEN and CDR2 SYDVKM come from the germline V gene. The CDR3 loop spans 14 amino acids. As DNA, the CDR3 is TGTGCCAGCAGTTTATTCGGGCCGATTGAAAAACTGTTTTTT. Translation: CASSLFGPIEKLFF.

The chain links TRBV5-1 to TRBJ1-1; D uncertain. V was clipped by 0 bases and J by 0 bases, with 12 bases between them. Germline V gene data show CDR1 as SGHRS and CDR2 as YFSETQ. The CDR3 has 16 residues. CDR3 in DNA: TGCGCCAGCAGCTTGGGGGCAGGAAGTATGAACACTGAAGCTTTCTTT. It specifies CASSLGAGSMNTEAFF.

This clonotype has more than one count but fewer than ten. The rearrangement uses TRBV12-3 or TRBV12-4 and TRBJ1-2; a weak D match, TRBD1 (5 bases). This CDR3 is built from 13 residues. Between the trimmed V and J ends, which lost 6 bases and 3 bases, there was a span of 11 bases. The CDR3 sequence: CASRATAYYGYTF. The CDR3 DNA is TGTGCCAGCAGGGCGACAGCTTACTATGGCTACACCTTC.

There are a few counts of this clonotype. The chain has TRBV4-2 and TRBJ2-1, with D maybe TRBD2 (5 bases). The germline V gene has CDR1 LGHNA and CDR2 YNFKEQ. This CDR3 comprises 14 residues. V was cut by 1 base and J by 4 bases, with 8 bases left in between. The CDR3 DNA sequence: TGTGCCAGCAGCCAAGGAGCGGATTACAATGAGCAGTTCTTC. Its protein is CASSQGADYNEQFF.

V usage is TRBV5-4 and J usage is TRBJ1-6; D unresolved. The CDR3 extends over 14 amino acids. Trimming removed 4 bases from V and 6 bases from J, with 11 bases in between. CDR1 is SGHNT and CDR2 is YYREEE in the germline V gene (reference sequence). CDR3 in amino acids: CASSMDYANSPLHF. The CDR3 DNA sequence: TGTGCCAGCAGCATGGACTACGCTAATTCACCCCTCCACTTT.

This clonotype was seen repeatedly, ten times or more. The CDR3 is CASSLEGLAGGFESSYNEQFF. The CDR3 DNA follows: TGCGCCAGCAGCTTGGAGGGACTAGCGGGGGGGTTCGAAAGCTCCTACAATGAGCAGTTCTTC. The chain is built from TRBV5-1 and TRBJ2-1; 16 nucleotides agree with TRBD2. V was clipped by 0 bases and J by 0 bases; unmatched bases: 9. Germline V gives CDR1 SGHRS, CDR2 YFSETQ. This CDR3 is built from 21 residues.

This clonotype has just a few counts. V usage is TRBV5-1 and J usage is TRBJ2-5; 9 bases fit TRBD2. The trim removed 1 base at V and 5 bases at J, leaving 15 bases unmatched. CDR1 SGHRS and CDR2 YFSETQ come from the germline V gene. The CDR3 loop spans 18 amino acids. DNA for the CDR3: TGCGCCAGCAGCTTGTCCGGTTTGGCGGGGGGGCCTGCGGAGACCCAGTACTTC. Residues: CASSLSGLAGGPAETQYF.

V is TRBV12-5 and J is TRBJ1-1; TRBD1 is a possible D gene (6 bases). V was shortened by 5 bases and J by 3 bases, with 13 bases between the two germline ends. The CDR3 covers 14 residues. The V gene's germline CDR1 is LGHNT and CDR2 FRNRAP. CDR3 residues: CASGPGQIHTEAFF. CDR3 sequence (DNA): TGTGCTAGTGGTCCCGGACAGATACACACTGAAGCTTTCTTT.